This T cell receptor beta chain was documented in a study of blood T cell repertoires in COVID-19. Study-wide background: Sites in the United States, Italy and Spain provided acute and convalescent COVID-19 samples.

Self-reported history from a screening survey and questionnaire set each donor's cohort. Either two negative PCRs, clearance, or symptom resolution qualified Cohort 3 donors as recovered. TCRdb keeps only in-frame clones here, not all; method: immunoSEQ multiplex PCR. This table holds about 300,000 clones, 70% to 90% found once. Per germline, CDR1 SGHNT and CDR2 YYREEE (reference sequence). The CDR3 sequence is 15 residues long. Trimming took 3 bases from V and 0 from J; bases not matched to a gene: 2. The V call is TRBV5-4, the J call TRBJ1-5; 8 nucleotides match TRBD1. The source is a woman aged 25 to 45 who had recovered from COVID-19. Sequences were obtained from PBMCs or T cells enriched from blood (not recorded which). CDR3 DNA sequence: TGTGCCAGCAGCTCCGGACAGGGTAGCAATCAGCCCCAGCATTTT. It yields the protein CASSSGQGSNQPQHF.